One sample yielded the 26 T cell receptor beta chains listed below, sequenced in a study of beta chain features in type 1 diabetes. Every bit of the isolated RNA underwent reverse transcription, so sequencing read expressed TCRB transcripts. The assay was immunoSEQ multiplex PCR, and TCRdb's table has in-frame clones only and misses some. The repertoire includes around 15,000 clones, 45% to 55% of them detected once, and about 0.43% sits in the top ten. Sequencing was done on a sample of stem cell memory CD4+ T cells from blood. Receptors were obtained from a woman younger than 35 in good health.

The sample holds a few counts of this clone. The chain employs TRBV7-2 and TRBJ2-1, with 9 bases fitting TRBD1. Germline-derived CDR1 and CDR2 are SGHTA and FQGNSA. The CDR3 totals 16 residues. The V gene end was trimmed by 5 bases and the J gene end by 6 bases; junction bases not matched to a gene: 11. In nucleotides, the CDR3 is TGTGCCAGCAGCGGGCCCGGGACAGGGATTACCAATGAGCAGTTCTTC. It translates to CASSGPGTGITNEQFF.

This chain connects TRBV2 to TRBJ2-2, with TRBD1 as a possible D gene (5 bases). Trimming pared 4 bases from V and 7 bases from J, leaving 13 bases between. Germline loops: CDR1 SNHLY, CDR2 FYNNEI. The CDR3 spans 14 residues. The chain's CDR3 is CASSGWQGIGELFF. The DNA of the CDR3 is TGTGCCAGCAGTGGTTGGCAGGGAATCGGGGAGCTGTTTTTT. The whole variable domain, remainder taken from reference TRBV2 and TRBJ2-2, is EPEVTQTPSHQVTQMGQEVILRCVPISNHLYFYWYRQILGQKVEFLVSFYNNEISEKSEIFDDQFSVERPDGSNFTLKIRSTKLEDSAMYFCASSGWQGIGELFFGEGSRLTVL.

The rearrangement links TRBV5-1 to TRBJ2-1; no clear D. Germline CDR1 is SGHRS and CDR2 is YFSETQ. This CDR3 is built from 15 residues. V lost 0 bases, J lost 8 bases, and 15 bases lay in between. Here the CDR3 DNA reads TGCGCCAGCAGCTTGGCCGTGGGCCCAAATGATGAGCAGTTCTTC. This encodes CASSLAVGPNDEQFF.

A few counts support this clone. This sequence joins TRBV2 and TRBJ2-5, with D tentatively TRBD1 (6 bases). The end of the DNA is better explained by TRBJ2-7, so the J call may be wrong. The germline V gene encodes CDR1 SNHLY and CDR2 FYNNEI. This CDR3 has 17 amino acids. The DNA of the CDR3 is TGTGCCAGCAGAGCTCAACTGGACAGACGCACAGTCTACGAGCAGTACTTC. The encoded protein is CASRAQLDRRTVYEQYF.

The chain couples TRBV29-1 to TRBJ1-4; D not resolved. The ends were cut back, 4 bases at V and 1 base at J, with 10 bases in the middle. CDR3 length: 14 amino acids. Germline V CDR1 and CDR2: SQVTM, ANQGSEA. The CDR3 spells CSVGDRGTNEKLFF. DNA for the CDR3: TGCAGCGTTGGAGACCGGGGAACTAATGAAAAACTGTTTTTT.

The V call is TRBV5-5, the J call TRBJ2-7; no definite D call. The CDR3 has 13 residues. Germline V gene sequence: CDR1 SGHKS, CDR2 YYEKEE (reference sequence). V lost 3 bases and J 3 bases, leaving 10 bases between the germline ends. This CDR3 reads CASSYLRLYEQYF. The CDR3 DNA sequence: TGTGCCAGCAGCTACCTCCGACTCTACGAGCAGTACTTC.

This clone was detected a few times. V is TRBV6-1 and J is TRBJ2-7; 10 nucleotides match TRBD1. Germline CDR1 reads MNHNS; CDR2 reads SASEGT. Losses at the gene ends were 5 bases for V and 3 bases for J; bases not matched to a gene: 7. The CDR3 is 15 residues long. In nucleotides, the CDR3 is TGTGCCAGCAGTAGGGACAGGGGTGGAGACTACGAGCAGTACTTC. As protein: CASSRDRGGDYEQYF.

The chain joins TRBV7-9 to TRBJ2-7; the match to TRBD1 covers 9 bases. V was clipped by 1 base and J by 2 bases; unmatched bases: 0. Germline CDR1 SEHNR, CDR2 FQNEAQ (reference sequence). The CDR3 is 14 residues long. Here the CDR3 reads CASSLGTGAYEQYF. As DNA, the CDR3 is TGTGCCAGCAGCTTAGGGACAGGGGCCTACGAGCAGTACTTC.

The V and J genes are TRBV6-6 and TRBJ1-3; perhaps TRBD1 as D (6 bases). The CDR3 runs 15 residues. The germline V gene has CDR1 MNHNY and CDR2 SVGAGI (reference sequence). Trimming pared 0 bases from V and 6 bases from J, leaving 12 bases between. This chain's CDR3 is CASSYSIQGENTIYF. The CDR3 DNA follows: TGTGCCAGCAGTTACTCGATACAGGGAGAAAACACCATATATTTT.

This clone was seen only a few times. The chain uses TRBV7-2 and TRBJ2-3; a weak D match, TRBD1 (8 bases). This CDR3 is 17 amino acids long. V was pared by 5 bases and J by 0 bases, with 18 bases between. Germline CDR1 is SGHTA and CDR2 is FQGNSA. In DNA, the CDR3 is TGTGCCAGCAGCCCACAGGGGGGGGGAGCTAGCACAGATACGCAGTATTTT. Its translation is CASSPQGGGASTDTQYF.

The chain is built from TRBV5-1 and TRBJ2-2; a weak D match, TRBD2 (6 bases). The CDR3 is made up of 16 amino acids. V lost 4 bases and J 5 bases, leaving 18 bases between the germline ends. From germline, CDR1 is SGHRS and CDR2 YFSETQ. CDR3: CASSARRGGGTGELFF. The CDR3 coding sequence is TGCGCCAGCAGCGCGAGGAGGGGAGGAGGAACCGGGGAGCTGTTTTTT.

The CDR3 spells CASSPGDRDTQYF. DNA for the CDR3: TGTGCCAGCAGCCCGGGGGACAGAGATACGCAGTATTTT. The V call is TRBV7-9, the J call TRBJ2-3; D possibly corresponds to TRBD1 (7 bases). Germline V gives CDR1 SEHNR, CDR2 FQNEAQ (reference sequence). Trimming stripped 5 bases from V and 5 bases from J, with 11 bases between. The CDR3 spans 13 residues.

In DNA, the CDR3 is TGTGCCAGCAGTTATAGGACAGGGGACTATGGCTACACCTTC. Translating gives CASSYRTGDYGYTF. The chain joins TRBV6-5 to TRBJ1-2; TRBD1 matches 9 bases. The CDR3 runs 14 residues. The trim removed 3 bases at V and 3 bases at J, leaving 2 bases unmatched. Germline V lookup: CDR1 MNHEY, CDR2 SVGAGI.

V usage is TRBV6-1 and J usage is TRBJ2-7; D remains ambiguous. The CDR3 totals 11 residues. Germline CDR1 and CDR2: MNHNS and SASEGT. Trimming took 2 bases from V and 4 from J, leaving 3 bases between them. The DNA of the CDR3 is TGTGCCAGCAGTGAACGTTACGAGCAGTACTTC. Protein: CASSERYEQYF.

This clone appeared a few times. The CDR3 bases are TGCGCCAGCAGCTTTGCAGGAACCTCCTACGAGCAGTACTTC. Its translation: CASSFAGTSYEQYF. This rearrangement joins TRBV5-1 to TRBJ2-7; D uncertain. The V gene's germline CDR1 is SGHRS and CDR2 YFSETQ. The V gene lost 2 bases and the J gene lost 0 bases, with 9 bases spanning the gap. This CDR3 is 14 amino acids long.

This clone was picked up a small number of times. This rearrangement joins TRBV7-9 to TRBJ2-7, with D possibly matching TRBD2 (6 bases). V was cut by 7 bases and J by 2 bases, with 15 bases left in between. CDR1 and CDR2 from the germline V gene are SEHNR and FQNEAQ (reference sequence). CDR3 length equals 14 residues. CDR3 protein: CASNPGVGTYEQYF. CDR3 nucleotide sequence: TGTGCCAGCAACCCGGGAGTAGGGACCTACGAGCAGTACTTC.

There are a few counts of this clone. The V call is TRBV2, the J call TRBJ2-2, with a weak D call TRBD2 (5 bases). CDR3 size: 12 residues. Germline CDR1 and CDR2: SNHLY and FYNNEI. Trimming took off 4 bases at V and 6 bases at J, with 6 bases between the two ends. The CDR3 here is CASSVDSGELFF. The CDR3, as DNA: TGTGCCAGCAGTGTGGACTCCGGGGAGCTGTTTTTT.

The chain employs TRBV5-1 and TRBJ2-1; D uncertain. The CDR3 sequence is 15 residues long. Between the trimmed V and J ends, which lost 5 bases and 0 bases, there was a span of 12 bases. Germline values: CDR1 SGHRS, CDR2 YFSETQ. The CDR3 coding sequence is TGCGCCAGCAGGCATAGCCTTGACTCCTACAATGAGCAGTTCTTC. Translating it yields CASRHSLDSYNEQFF.

V gene TRBV5-6 combines with J gene TRBJ2-3; D perhaps matches TRBD1 (7 bases). Germline CDR1 SGHDT, CDR2 YYEEEE. Deletions cut 8 bases from V and 6 bases from J, with 25 bases between. The CDR3 is made up of 16 amino acids. The CDR3, as DNA: TGTGCCAGGAAAGTACAGGGGAGGTGGACACAGGATACGCAGTATTTT. Translating it yields CARKVQGRWTQDTQYF.

The chain carries TRBV5-1 and TRBJ2-1, with a tentative D call TRBD2 (5 bases). This CDR3 has 12 amino acids. Germline-derived CDR1 and CDR2 are SGHRS and YFSETQ. Trimming removed 3 bases at V and 10 bases at J, with 11 bases between. The CDR3 here is CASSYQPGEQFF. The CDR3, as DNA: TGCGCCAGCAGCTACCAACCGGGGGAGCAGTTCTTC.

Relative to its sample, this clone is medium-sized. The chain carries TRBV7-2 and TRBJ2-3; D possibly corresponds to TRBD2 (5 bases). CDR3 size: 12 residues. CDR1 is SGHTA, CDR2 FQGNSA, per germline. V dropped 2 bases and J dropped 6 bases, with 6 bases sitting between them. The DNA for the CDR3 is TGTGCCAGCAGCTTACTAGCCGATACGCAGTATTTT. Translated, it gives CASSLLADTQYF.

This clone was counted between two and nine times. This chain connects TRBV7-3 to TRBJ2-2, with D tentatively TRBD2 (5 bases). The CDR3 runs to 12 residues. Germline loops: CDR1 SGHTA, CDR2 FQGTGA. V was pared by 5 bases and J by 4 bases, with 5 bases between. The CDR3 loop is CASSGGTGELFF. CDR3 in DNA: TGTGCCAGCAGCGGAGGCACCGGGGAGCTGTTTTTT. Filled out from reference TRBV7-3 and TRBJ2-2, the complete variable domain reads GAGVSQTPSNKVTEKGKYVELRCDPISGHTALYWYRQSLGQGPEFLIYFQGTGAADDSGLPNDRFFAVRPEGSVSTLKIQRTERGDSAVYLCASSGGTGELFFGEGSRLTVL.

This clone has more than one count but fewer than ten. The chain is built from TRBV9 and TRBJ1-5; TRBD1 is a possible D gene (5 bases). The CDR3 sequence is 15 residues long. The germline V gene encodes CDR1 SGDLS and CDR2 YYNGEE. V was clipped by 0 bases and J by 4 bases, with 11 bases between them. The CDR3 region has the DNA TGTGCCAGCAGCGTAGGGGACGGACTAAATCAGCCCCAGCATTTT. As protein: CASSVGDGLNQPQHF.

This clone has more than one count but fewer than ten. The chain combines TRBV29-1 with TRBJ1-4; 7 bases match TRBD1. The CDR3 extends over 13 amino acids. Germline V gene lookup returns CDR1 SQVTM and CDR2 ANQGSEA. The J segment lost 7 bases and the V segment lost 4 bases, leaving 6 bases of the junction unmatched. The CDR3 coding sequence is TGCAGCGTTGGCTCAGGGGGTGGTGAAAAACTGTTTTTT. Protein: CSVGSGGGEKLFF.

V gene TRBV30 combines with J gene TRBJ2-1; D perhaps matches TRBD2 (5 bases). Looked up from germline, CDR1 is GTSNPN and CDR2 is SVGIG (reference sequence). The CDR3 runs 12 residues. V lost 2 bases to trimming and J lost 7 bases, with 9 bases between them. CDR3 DNA sequence: TGTGCCTGGAGTAAGGGAGCAAATGAGCAGTTCTTC. Protein product: CAWSKGANEQFF.

The chain couples TRBV30 to TRBJ1-1, with a weak D call TRBD1 (5 bases). Germline loops: CDR1 GTSNPN, CDR2 SVGIG (reference sequence). V was trimmed by 8 bases and J by 9 bases, leaving 16 bases between them. This CDR3 region has 11 residues. CDR3 sequence reads: CAGTAAGKAFF. For the CDR3, the DNA is TGTGCCGGGACCGCGGCCGGTAAAGCTTTCTTT.